This T cell receptor beta chain originates from a study of technical replicates of blood from a few donors. Generated by immunoSEQ multiplex PCR, the TCRdb table keeps only in-frame clones and is missing some. Of some 70,000 clones in the sample, nearly 97% are singletons; the top ten hold 0.2% to 0.3%. V lost 0 bases, J lost 7 bases, and 6 bases lay in between. This CDR3 region has 13 residues. Germline CDR1 LNHNV, CDR2 YYDKDF (reference sequence). The chain couples TRBV15 to TRBJ1-4; D gene ambiguous. This TCR was recovered from a human donor in good health. The sequenced sample consisted of T cells isolated from PBMCs. The CDR3 loop is CATSRDIREKLFF. The CDR3 DNA reads as TGTGCCACCAGCAGAGATATTCGTGAAAAACTGTTTTTT.